The entry below gives a single T cell receptor (beta chain) sequence along with its context. Germline V gene sequence: CDR1 SQVTM, CDR2 ANQGSEA. V lost 5 bases and J 1 base, leaving 3 bases between the germline ends. The length of the CDR3 is 11 residues. The data originate from a study of blood T cell repertoires in COVID-19. Assay: immunoSEQ multiplex PCR; the TCRdb copy retains only in-frame clones and omits some. The data hold over 130,000 clones, with 65% to 90% observed a single time. This sequence originates from a man between 50 and 59 years old with acute or convalescent COVID-19. Sequencing input: peripheral blood. V gene TRBV29-1 combines with J gene TRBJ2-1; D is undetermined. Here the CDR3 DNA reads TGCAGCGTTATATCCTACAATGAGCAGTTCTTC. It is translated as CSVISYNEQFF.